These 28 T cell receptor beta chains came from one sample sequenced in a study of cytomegalovirus exposure and HLA in healthy donors. The PCR was carried out with 60 Vbeta primers and 13 Jbeta primers. Libraries were prepared by immunoSEQ multiplex PCR; TCRdb keeps only in-frame clonotypes and omits some of them. The data contain 46,000 or so clones, about two thirds of them singletons. The sample comprised PBMCs. These receptors were collected from a man aged 55-75 years in good health and CMV-seropositive.

The sample holds a few counts of this clone. This sequence joins TRBV2 and TRBJ2-3; D remains ambiguous. This CDR3 has 12 amino acids. In germline, CDR1 is SNHLY, CDR2 FYNNEI. The V and J ends lost 6 bases and 3 bases respectively, with 7 bases between them. The DNA for the CDR3 is TGTGCCAGCAGCCTTTTAACAGATACGCAGTATTTT. Translated, it gives CASSLLTDTQYF.

This rearrangement joins TRBV6-5 to TRBJ1-2, with TRBD1 identical over 12 bases. The CDR3 covers 15 residues. The trim removed 5 bases at V and 7 bases at J, leaving 8 bases unmatched. The germline V gene encodes CDR1 MNHEY and CDR2 SVGAGI. The CDR3 nucleotides are TGTGCCAGCAGTACATCCGGGACAGGGGGCCTTGGCTACACCTTC. Its protein product is CASSTSGTGGLGYTF.

In this sample, this clone turned up a few times. The chain employs TRBV27 and TRBJ2-1, with a tentative D call TRBD2 (6 bases). V lost 6 bases to trimming and J lost 7 bases, with 10 bases between them. The CDR3 runs to 12 residues. Germline loops: CDR1 MNHEY, CDR2 SMNVEV (reference sequence). CDR3 nucleotides: TGTGCCAGCAGCTCCGGGACTAATGAGCAGTTCTTC. This gives the protein CASSSGTNEQFF.

The chain has TRBV6-6 and TRBJ2-7; maybe TRBD1 (6 bases). Between the trimmed V and J ends, which lost 4 bases and 6 bases, there was a span of 10 bases. The CDR3 totals 12 residues. Germline CDR1 and CDR2: MNHNY and SVGAGI (reference sequence). CDR3 protein: CASSFQGSEQYF. The CDR3 bases are TGTGCCAGCAGTTTCCAGGGGTCCGAGCAGTACTTC.

This chain connects TRBV27 to TRBJ2-7, with 7 bases that match TRBD1. V lost 6 bases to trimming and J lost 0 bases; unmatched junction nucleotides: 5. The germline V gene encodes CDR1 MNHEY and CDR2 SMNVEV (reference sequence). The CDR3 is 14 amino acids. Written as DNA, the CDR3 is TGTGCCAGCAGGTGGGACAGTAGCTCCTACGAGCAGTACTTC. As protein: CASRWDSSSYEQYF.

In its sample, this clone was seen a few times. The V gene is TRBV30, the J gene TRBJ1-4; a weak D match, TRBD1 (5 bases). Trimming removed 0 bases from V and 3 bases from J, with 11 bases in between. The V gene's germline CDR1 is GTSNPN and CDR2 SVGIG (reference sequence). The CDR3 has 15 amino acids. CDR3 in amino acids: CAWSVRGGANEKLFF. The DNA for the CDR3 is TGTGCCTGGAGTGTACGAGGAGGGGCTAATGAAAAACTGTTTTTT.

V gene TRBV5-1 combines with J gene TRBJ2-1, with 8 bases identical to TRBD1. V lost 4 bases to trimming and J lost 9 bases; unmatched junction nucleotides: 12. The CDR3 is 15 amino acids. CDR1 and CDR2 from the germline V gene are SGHRS and YFSETQ. CDR3 sequence reads: CASSPGATGAGEQFF. Here the CDR3 DNA reads TGCGCCAGCAGCCCGGGAGCGACAGGGGCCGGTGAGCAGTTCTTC.

This clone was seen a few times. The gene calls are TRBV5-4 and TRBJ2-5, with D possibly matching TRBD2 (6 bases). In germline, CDR1 is SGHNT, CDR2 YYREEE (reference sequence). Trimming removed 4 bases from V and 1 base from J, with 8 bases in between. The CDR3 sequence is 13 residues long. The CDR3 nucleotides read TGTGCCAGCAGCAGGGACTCCCAAGAGACCCAGTACTTC. This translates into CASSRDSQETQYF.

V is TRBV27 and J is TRBJ2-6; the D gene is possibly TRBD2 (7 bases). Germline CDR1 reads MNHEY; CDR2 reads SMNVEV (reference sequence). V gave up 6 bases and J gave up 4 bases, with 19 bases separating them. This CDR3 spans 17 amino acids. The CDR3: CASSSMAGATGANVLTF. The CDR3 DNA follows: TGTGCCAGCAGCTCGATGGCGGGGGCTACCGGGGCCAACGTCCTGACTTTC.

This clone has a handful of counts. V is TRBV4-3 and J is TRBJ1-2; 9 nucleotides line up with TRBD1. Germline lookup yields CDR1 LGHNA and CDR2 YSLEER. The ends lost 4 bases at V and 4 bases at J; junction bases unmatched: 7. The CDR3 contains 15 residues. CDR3 residues: CASSPRDRVSYGYTF. The CDR3 DNA reads as TGCGCCAGCAGCCCCCGGGACAGGGTTTCCTATGGCTACACCTTC.

The chain has TRBV6-1 and TRBJ2-2, with 9 bases aligning to TRBD1. In germline, CDR1 is MNHNS, CDR2 SASEGT. V shed 4 bases and J 7 bases; nucleotides not matched to a gene: 4. CDR3 length: 14 residues. In nucleotides, the CDR3 is TGTGCCAGCAGTGGGGACAGGGTGAGCGGGGAGCTGTTTTTT. Its translation is CASSGDRVSGELFF.

The chain links TRBV6-5 to TRBJ2-3; possible D gene TRBD2, 5 bases. Trimming took 5 bases from V and 0 from J, leaving 12 bases between them. The CDR3 contains 15 residues. Germline lookup yields CDR1 MNHEY and CDR2 SVGAGI. CDR3 nucleotides: TGTGCCAGCAGTAATTCCTGGACTAGCACAGATACGCAGTATTTT. Amino acids: CASSNSWTSTDTQYF.

The chain joins TRBV27 to TRBJ2-2; 7 nucleotides align to TRBD1. Germline CDR1 is MNHEY and CDR2 is SMNVEV (reference sequence). V was clipped by 10 bases and J by 5 bases; unmatched bases: 10. The CDR3 extends over 14 amino acids. The CDR3 sequence: CATARGLGTGELFF. The CDR3 DNA follows: TGTGCCACCGCGAGGGGGCTTGGAACCGGGGAGCTGTTTTTT.

The table lists this clone with a few counts. V and J are TRBV7-8 and TRBJ2-7, with 9 bases identical to TRBD2. Trimming removed 3 bases from V and 5 bases from J; junction bases left unmatched: 5. From germline, CDR1 is SGHVS and CDR2 FQNEAQ. There are 14 residues in the CDR3. The CDR3 here is CASSLSGRFNEQYF. For the CDR3, the DNA is TGTGCCAGCAGCTTGAGCGGGAGGTTTAACGAGCAGTACTTC.

The V and J genes are TRBV6-6 and TRBJ1-1; D unclear. The CDR3 is 14 residues long. Trimming took off 4 bases at V and 3 bases at J, with 12 bases between the two ends. Germline values: CDR1 MNHNY, CDR2 SVGAGI (reference sequence). CDR3 loop: CASSSRHPDTEAFF. CDR3 nucleotides: TGTGCCAGCAGTTCTCGACACCCCGACACTGAAGCTTTCTTT.

The rearrangement uses TRBV27 and TRBJ2-7, with 7 bases lining up with TRBD1. The CDR3 is made up of 14 amino acids. Germline V gene sequence: CDR1 MNHEY, CDR2 SMNVEV (reference sequence). Unmatched junction bases numbered 2, after V lost 0 bases and J lost 3 bases. The CDR3 loop is CASSLSGTVYEQYF. The CDR3 DNA follows: TGTGCCAGCAGTTTATCGGGGACAGTCTACGAGCAGTACTTC.

The CDR3 is CASRELARPADTQYF. In DNA, the CDR3 is TGTGCCAGCAGGGAACTAGCGCGTCCAGCAGATACGCAGTATTTT. The gene calls are TRBV6-1 and TRBJ2-3, with 7 bases fitting TRBD2. The germline V gene encodes CDR1 MNHNS and CDR2 SASEGT. V shed 6 bases and J 4 bases; nucleotides not matched to a gene: 10. The CDR3 is 15 residues long.

The rearrangement links TRBV4-1 to TRBJ1-2, with a tentative D call TRBD1 (5 bases). Germline CDR1 and CDR2: MGHRA and YSYEKL. The CDR3 covers 15 residues. Deletions cut 4 bases from V and 2 bases from J, with 14 bases between. CDR3 bases: TGCGCCAGCAGCCTCCGACACGGGGGGAACTATGGCTACACCTTC. Its protein is CASSLRHGGNYGYTF.

The chain employs TRBV5-6 and TRBJ2-2, with TRBD2 as a possible D gene (6 bases). Germline loops: CDR1 SGHDT, CDR2 YYEEEE. V shed 4 bases and J shed 1 base, with 11 bases lying between them. The CDR3 is 15 amino acids. The CDR3 region has the DNA TGTGCCAGCAGCCCGGGACTCATGAACACCGGGGAGCTGTTTTTT. Protein sequence: CASSPGLMNTGELFF.

DNA of the CDR3: TGTGCCAGCAGCCAAAACACTGAAGCTTTCTTT. Translation: CASSQNTEAFF. V usage is TRBV5-6 and J usage is TRBJ1-1, with D unresolved. The CDR3 consists of 11 residues. V lost 4 bases and J lost 2, with 3 bases in between. Germline assignment: CDR1 SGHDT and CDR2 YYEEEE.

The genes are TRBV30 and TRBJ1-1; 11 bases are a match to TRBD1. This CDR3 contains 14 residues. Germline values: CDR1 GTSNPN, CDR2 SVGIG (reference sequence). J gave up 4 bases and V 2 bases, and 3 bases lay outside the gene matches. CDR3 protein: CAWSRDRGGTEAFF. CDR3 DNA sequence: TGTGCCTGGAGTCGGGACAGGGGGGGCACTGAAGCTTTCTTT.

The gene calls are TRBV13 and TRBJ2-6; 7 bases fit TRBD1. The V segment lost 5 bases and the J segment 2 bases; nucleotides outside the gene matches: 6. This CDR3 comprises 16 residues. The germline V gene encodes CDR1 PRHDT and CDR2 FYEKMQ (reference sequence). The CDR3 DNA is TGTGCCAGCAGCGCATTCACAGGGGCTGGGGCCAACGTCCTGACTTTC. Protein: CASSAFTGAGANVLTF.

The chain couples TRBV2 to TRBJ1-5; TRBD1 might be the D (6 bases). Germline CDR1 and CDR2: SNHLY and FYNNEI. The V end was cut by 2 bases, the J end by 6 bases, with 17 bases between. The CDR3 is 16 amino acids. CDR3 residues: CASSEFGPGVGQPQHF. CDR3 DNA: TGTGCCAGCAGTGAATTTGGGCCAGGGGTGGGTCAGCCCCAGCATTTT.

The count of this clone is one. This rearrangement joins TRBV7-2 to TRBJ2-3; 7 nucleotides agree with TRBD2. V shed 5 bases, J shed 0 bases, and the junction held 8 bases outside the gene matches. Looked up from germline, CDR1 is SGHTA and CDR2 is FQGNSA. The CDR3 consists of 16 residues. CDR3 in amino acids: CASSARGRLSTDTQYF. CDR3 nucleotide sequence: TGTGCCAGCAGCGCACGCGGGAGACTAAGCACAGATACGCAGTATTTT.

Details on this clone: The conserved final phenylalanine or tryptophan is absent from the CDR3, which likely points to a read error. CDR3 coding DNA: TGTGCCAGCAGTTACGGGGAGGTGAACACTGAAGCTTTCCTT. Translating gives CASSYGEVNTEAFL. The rearrangement joins TRBV6-5 to TRBJ1-1, with unresolved D. Germline assignment: CDR1 MNHEY and CDR2 SVGAGI. Trimming removed 2 bases at V and 0 bases at J, with 7 bases between. This CDR3 has 14 residues.

This chain connects TRBV28 to TRBJ1-1; possibly TRBD1 for D (5 bases). This CDR3 contains 12 residues. V dropped 3 bases and J dropped 6 bases, with 8 bases sitting between them. CDR1 is MDHEN, CDR2 SYDVKM, per germline. This CDR3 reads CASSFSGAEAFF. The DNA of the CDR3 is TGTGCCAGCAGTTTTTCGGGGGCTGAAGCTTTCTTT.

This clone was counted only a few times. CDR3 residues: CASSQTLAGGLSSYNEQFF. CDR3 in DNA: TGCGCCAGCAGCCAAACCTTAGCGGGAGGCCTGAGCTCCTACAATGAGCAGTTCTTC. The V and J genes are TRBV4-3 and TRBJ2-1; 10 positions match TRBD2. The ends lost 2 bases at V and 0 bases at J; junction bases unmatched: 10. There are 19 residues in the CDR3. Germline loops: CDR1 LGHNA, CDR2 YSLEER.

The genes are TRBV27 and TRBJ2-7; 12 bases map to TRBD1. This CDR3 region has 15 residues. V trimming: 5 bases; J trimming: 7 bases; junction bases outside the gene matches: 9. Per germline, CDR1 MNHEY and CDR2 SMNVEV (reference sequence). This CDR3 reads CASSTNPGQGAEQYF. CDR3 bases: TGTGCCAGCAGTACAAACCCGGGACAGGGGGCAGAGCAGTACTTC.